This T cell receptor (beta chain) appears in the sequencing data of a study of T cell changes during pregnancy in multiple sclerosis. Assay used: immunoSEQ multiplex PCR; TCRdb lists only in-frame clones, some missing. The table records 35,000 to 40,000 clones, around 90% of them present only once. V was pared by 10 bases and J by 1 base, with 3 bases of the junction left unmatched. Germline assignment: CDR1 MNHNS and CDR2 SASEGT. The CDR3 has 14 amino acids. This chain connects TRBV6-1 to TRBJ2-2, with TRBD1 identical over 10 bases. The source material was CD8+ T cells from peripheral blood mononuclear cells, sampled in the third trimester of pregnancy. The TCR comes from a female donor with multiple sclerosis, enrolled in a pregnancy study. CDR3 DNA: TGTGCCACCGGACAGGGGGAGAACACCGGGGAGCTGTTTTTT. Encoded protein: CATGQGENTGELFF.